Listed below are T cell receptor beta chains from one sample, sequenced in a study of blood T cell repertoires in COVID-19. The repertoire was sequenced with immunoSEQ multiplex PCR; TCRdb's copy has only in-frame clones and lacks some. This sample has 95,000 to 110,000 clones; around 82% occur once, and the top ten carry about 4.8%. Sample: peripheral blood. All receptors come from a man aged 60-69 years with acute or convalescent COVID-19. The CDR3 runs from the conserved cysteine through the conserved F or W. Each record gives: D gene, V gene, J gene, clone size, CDR3 protein, CDR3 DNA. The D gene is left open where the match is weak. Only some rows state a clone size, as once, few, many or a class for expanded clones.

d_gene: TRBD2; v_gene: TRBV4-3; j_gene: TRBJ2-1; abundance: .; CDR3aa: CASSHIAGAYNEQFF; CDR3nt: TGCGCCAGCAGCCATATTGCGGGAGCCTACAATGAGCAGTTCTTC
d_gene: TRBD2; v_gene: TRBV24-1; j_gene: TRBJ2-7; abundance: .; CDR3aa: CATSDVASGRSEQYF; CDR3nt: TGTGCCACCAGTGATGTAGCTAGCGGGAGATCCGAGCAGTACTTC
d_gene: .; v_gene: TRBV3-1/TRBV3-2; j_gene: TRBJ1-1; abundance: once; CDR3aa: CASSQAGLNTEAFF; CDR3nt: TGTGCCAGCAGCCAAGCAGGTCTGAACACTGAAGCTTTCTTT
d_gene: TRBD1; v_gene: TRBV25-1; j_gene: TRBJ2-7; abundance: .; CDR3aa: CASSPPRTGSPYEQYF; CDR3nt: TGTGCCAGCAGTCCACCTCGGACAGGTTCTCCCTACGAGCAGTACTTC
d_gene: TRBD1; v_gene: TRBV6-5; j_gene: TRBJ2-1; abundance: .; CDR3aa: CASKDRGNYNEQFF; CDR3nt: TGTGCCAGCAAGGACAGGGGAAACTACAATGAGCAGTTCTTC
d_gene: TRBD1; v_gene: TRBV27; j_gene: TRBJ1-6; abundance: .; CDR3aa: CASSRGQGGSPLHF; CDR3nt: TGTGCCAGCAGTCGGGGACAGGGTGGCTCACCCCTCCACTTT
d_gene: .; v_gene: TRBV20-1; j_gene: TRBJ1-1; abundance: .; CDR3aa: CSATNTEAFF; CDR3nt: TGCAGTGCAACTAACACTGAAGCTTTCTTT
d_gene: .; v_gene: TRBV7-3; j_gene: TRBJ1-2; abundance: .; CDR3aa: CASSLKGDYGYTF; CDR3nt: TGTGCCAGCAGCTTAAAAGGGGACTATGGCTACACCTTC
d_gene: TRBD1; v_gene: TRBV27; j_gene: TRBJ1-6; abundance: .; CDR3aa: CASSLSGTGDSPLHF; CDR3nt: TGTGCCAGCAGTTTATCCGGGACAGGGGATTCACCCCTCCACTTT
d_gene: TRBD2; v_gene: TRBV25-1; j_gene: TRBJ2-7; abundance: .; CDR3aa: CASSESLAGGYPYEQYF; CDR3nt: TGTGCCAGCAGTGAATCGCTAGCGGGAGGGTACCCCTACGAGCAGTACTTC
d_gene: .; v_gene: TRBV7-9; j_gene: TRBJ1-5; abundance: few; CDR3aa: CASSSTEGQPQHF; CDR3nt: TGTGCCAGCAGCTCGACTGAGGGCCAGCCCCAGCATTTT
d_gene: .; v_gene: TRBV19; j_gene: TRBJ1-5; abundance: .; CDR3aa: CASREVNGPQHF; CDR3nt: TGTGCCAGTAGGGAGGTGAACGGGCCCCAGCATTTT
d_gene: .; v_gene: TRBV7-9; j_gene: TRBJ1-3; abundance: .; CDR3aa: CASSLRGVYGNTIYF; CDR3nt: TGTGCCAGCAGCCTCCGGGGAGTCTATGGAAACACCATATATTTT
d_gene: TRBD2; v_gene: TRBV19; j_gene: TRBJ2-1; abundance: .; CDR3aa: CASSKLGAGGSTGNEQFF; CDR3nt: TGTGCCAGTAGTAAGTTGGGGGCGGGAGGGAGTACCGGCAATGAGCAGTTCTTC
d_gene: .; v_gene: TRBV6-6; j_gene: TRBJ1-1; abundance: .; CDR3aa: CASSYLAEAFF; CDR3nt: TGTGCCAGCAGTTACCTAGCTGAAGCTTTCTTT
d_gene: .; v_gene: TRBV9; j_gene: TRBJ2-6; abundance: .; CDR3aa: CASSPKPGANVLTF; CDR3nt: TGTGCCAGCAGCCCGAAGCCGGGGGCCAACGTCCTGACTTTC